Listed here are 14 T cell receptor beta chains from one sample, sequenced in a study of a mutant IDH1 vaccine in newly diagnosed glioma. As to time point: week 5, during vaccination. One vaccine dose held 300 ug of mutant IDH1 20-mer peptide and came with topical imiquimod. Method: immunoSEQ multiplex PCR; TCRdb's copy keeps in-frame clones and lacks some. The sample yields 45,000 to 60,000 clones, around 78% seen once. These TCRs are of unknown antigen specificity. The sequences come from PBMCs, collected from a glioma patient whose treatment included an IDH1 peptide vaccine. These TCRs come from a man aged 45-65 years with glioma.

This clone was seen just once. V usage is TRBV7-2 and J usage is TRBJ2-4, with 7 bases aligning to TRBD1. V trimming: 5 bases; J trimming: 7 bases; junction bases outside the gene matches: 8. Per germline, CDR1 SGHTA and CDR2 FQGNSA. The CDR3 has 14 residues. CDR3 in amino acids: CASSALTGANIQYF. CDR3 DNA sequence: TGTGCCAGCAGCGCCCTTACAGGGGCGAACATTCAGTACTTC.

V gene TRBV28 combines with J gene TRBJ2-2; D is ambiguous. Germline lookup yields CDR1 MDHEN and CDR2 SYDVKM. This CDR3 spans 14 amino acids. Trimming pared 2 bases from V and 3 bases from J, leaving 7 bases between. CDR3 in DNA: TGTGCCAGCAGTTTAGCACAGTACACCGGGGAGCTGTTTTTT. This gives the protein CASSLAQYTGELFF.

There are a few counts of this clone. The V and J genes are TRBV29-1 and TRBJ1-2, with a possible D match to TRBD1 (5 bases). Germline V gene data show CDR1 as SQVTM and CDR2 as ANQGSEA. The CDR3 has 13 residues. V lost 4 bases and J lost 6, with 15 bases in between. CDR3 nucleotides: TGCAGCGTTGTGTTGGGGCTGGGGGATGGCTACACCTTC. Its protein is CSVVLGLGDGYTF.

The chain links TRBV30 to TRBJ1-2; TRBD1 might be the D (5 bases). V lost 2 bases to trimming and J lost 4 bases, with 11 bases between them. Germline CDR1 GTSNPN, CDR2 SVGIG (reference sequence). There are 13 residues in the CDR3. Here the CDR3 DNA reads TGTGCCTGGAGTCAACGACAGCTCTATGGCTACACCTTC. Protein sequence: CAWSQRQLYGYTF. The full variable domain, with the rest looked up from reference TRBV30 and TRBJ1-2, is SQTIHQWPATLVQPVGSPLSLECTVEGTSNPNLYWYRQAAGRGLQLLFYSVGIGQISSEVPQNLSASRPQDRQFILSSKKLLLSDSGFYLCAWSQRQLYGYTFGSGTRLTVV.

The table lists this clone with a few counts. The CDR3 sequence is CASSLLRSEAFF. The DNA for the CDR3 is TGTGCCAGCAGCTTGTTACGGAGTGAAGCTTTCTTT. The chain uses TRBV5-8 and TRBJ1-1; D remains unclear. Germline CDR1 reads SGHTS; CDR2 reads YDEGEE. Deletions cut 1 base from V and 7 bases from J, with 8 bases between. CDR3 length: 12 residues. The entire variable domain, with the rest obtained from reference TRBV5-8 and TRBJ1-1, is as follows: EAGVTQSPTHLIKTRGQQATLRCSPISGHTSVYWYQQALGLGLQFLLWYDEGEERNRGNFPPRFSGRQFPNYSSELNVNALELEDSALYLCASSLLRSEAFFGQGTRLTVV.

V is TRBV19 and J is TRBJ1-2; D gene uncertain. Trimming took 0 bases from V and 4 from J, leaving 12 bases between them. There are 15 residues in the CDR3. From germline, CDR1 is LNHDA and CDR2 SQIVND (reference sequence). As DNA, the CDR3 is TGTGCCAGTAGTATAGATCGCAGGCCCCTCTATGGCTACACCTTC. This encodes CASSIDRRPLYGYTF.

The CDR3 sequence is CASSQDWDNTEAFF. The CDR3 DNA follows: TGCGCCAGCAGCCAAGATTGGGACAACACTGAAGCTTTCTTT. The rearrangement links TRBV4-1 to TRBJ1-1; possibly TRBD1 for D (5 bases). Trimming took 0 bases from V and 2 from J, leaving 7 bases between them. CDR3 size: 14 residues. Per the germline V gene, CDR1 is MGHRA and CDR2 is YSYEKL.

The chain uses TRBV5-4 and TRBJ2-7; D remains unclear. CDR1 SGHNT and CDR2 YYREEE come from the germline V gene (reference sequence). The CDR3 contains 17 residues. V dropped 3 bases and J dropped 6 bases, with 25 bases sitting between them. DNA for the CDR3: TGTGCCAGCAGCTCCTTGAACCGGCGTACGATGTCTGGCGAGCAGTACTTC. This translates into CASSSLNRRTMSGEQYF.

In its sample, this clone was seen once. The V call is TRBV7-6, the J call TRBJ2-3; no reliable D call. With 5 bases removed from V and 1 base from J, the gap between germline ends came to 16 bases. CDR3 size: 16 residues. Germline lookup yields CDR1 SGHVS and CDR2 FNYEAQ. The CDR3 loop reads CASSPMMAGGTDTQYF. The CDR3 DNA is TGTGCCAGCAGCCCCATGATGGCTGGCGGCACAGATACGCAGTATTTT.

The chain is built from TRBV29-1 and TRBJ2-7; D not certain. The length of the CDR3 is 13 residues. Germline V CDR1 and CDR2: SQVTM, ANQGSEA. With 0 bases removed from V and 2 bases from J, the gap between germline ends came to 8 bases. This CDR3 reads CSVEEGRAYEQYF. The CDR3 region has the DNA TGCAGCGTTGAAGAGGGCCGAGCCTACGAGCAGTACTTC.

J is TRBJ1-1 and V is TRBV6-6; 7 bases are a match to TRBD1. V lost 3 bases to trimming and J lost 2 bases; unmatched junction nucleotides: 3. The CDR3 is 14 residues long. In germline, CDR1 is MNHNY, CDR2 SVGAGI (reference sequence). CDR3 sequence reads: CASSYVGGNTEAFF. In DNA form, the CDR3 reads TGTGCCAGCAGTTATGTAGGGGGCAACACTGAAGCTTTCTTT.

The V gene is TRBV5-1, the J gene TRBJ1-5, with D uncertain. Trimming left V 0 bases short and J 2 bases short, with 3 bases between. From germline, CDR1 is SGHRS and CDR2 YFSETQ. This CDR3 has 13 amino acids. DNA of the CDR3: TGCGCCAGCAGCTTGGATCGCAATCAGCCCCAGCATTTT. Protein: CASSLDRNQPQHF.

The CDR3 here is CASSPDLVLAFF. In nucleotides, the CDR3 is TGTGCCAGCAGTCCGGACCTGGTACTGGCTTTCTTT. The rearrangement joins TRBV2 to TRBJ1-1, with D unresolved. This CDR3 contains 12 residues. V lost 5 bases and J 11 bases, leaving 15 bases between the germline ends. CDR1 and CDR2 (germline): SNHLY, FYNNEI. The full variable domain, in which reference TRBV2 and TRBJ1-1 provide the parts outside the CDR3, is EPEVTQTPSHQVTQMGQEVILRCVPISNHLYFYWYRQILGQKVEFLVSFYNNEISEKSEIFDDQFSVERPDGSNFTLKIRSTKLEDSAMYFCASSPDLVLAFFGQGTRLTVV.

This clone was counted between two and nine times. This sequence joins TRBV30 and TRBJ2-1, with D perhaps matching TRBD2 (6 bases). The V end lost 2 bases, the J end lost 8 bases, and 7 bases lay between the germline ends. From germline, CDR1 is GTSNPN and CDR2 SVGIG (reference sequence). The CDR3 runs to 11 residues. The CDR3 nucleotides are TGTGCCTGGAGTCGCGGGGATGAGCAGTTCTTC. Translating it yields CAWSRGDEQFF.